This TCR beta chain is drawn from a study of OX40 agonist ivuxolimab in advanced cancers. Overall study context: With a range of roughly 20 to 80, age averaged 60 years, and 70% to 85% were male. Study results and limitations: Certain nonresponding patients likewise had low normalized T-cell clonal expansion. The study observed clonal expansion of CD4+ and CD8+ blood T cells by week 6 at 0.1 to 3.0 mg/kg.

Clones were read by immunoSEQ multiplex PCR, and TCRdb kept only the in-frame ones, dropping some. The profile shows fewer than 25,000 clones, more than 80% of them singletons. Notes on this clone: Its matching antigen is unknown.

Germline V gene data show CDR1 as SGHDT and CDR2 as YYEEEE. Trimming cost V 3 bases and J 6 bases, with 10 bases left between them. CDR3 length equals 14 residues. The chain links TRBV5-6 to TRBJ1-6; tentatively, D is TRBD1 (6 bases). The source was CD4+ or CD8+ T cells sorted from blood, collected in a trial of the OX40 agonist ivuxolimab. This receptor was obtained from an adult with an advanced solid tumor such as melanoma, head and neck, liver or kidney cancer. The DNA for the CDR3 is TGTGCCAGCAGCTGGACAGAGCGTAATTCACCCCTCCACTTT. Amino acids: CASSWTERNSPLHF.